One and the same sample provided the 17 T cell receptor beta chains below, sequenced in a study of CD8+CD57+ T cells in acquired aplastic anemia. Genomic DNA provided the template from which TCR beta VDJ and CDR3 profiles were obtained. TCRdb reprocessed the reads with MiXCR, giving one entry per CDR3 protein. The sample contains more than 150,000 distinct CDR3 sequences, roughly 50% of which appear only once. Patients selected for sequencing had displayed CD8+CD57+ cell expansion by flow cytometry. Source material: sorted CD4+, CD8+, or CD8+CD57+ T cells (not recorded which) from PBMCs. The receptors were sampled from a human donor with aplastic anemia.

This chain connects TRBV7-9 to TRBJ2-7, with unresolved D. Looked up from germline, CDR1 is SEHNR and CDR2 is FQNEAQ (reference sequence). Trimming removed 2 bases at V and 7 bases at J, with 9 bases between. The CDR3 runs to 12 residues. CDR3 region: CASSLSPIEQYF. The CDR3 DNA follows: TGTGCCAGCAGCTTAAGCCCTATAGAGCAGTACTTC.

The chain is built from TRBV15 and TRBJ1-1; tentative D call: TRBD1 (6 bases). The CDR3 has 14 residues. The V end lost 4 bases, the J end lost 7 bases, and 16 bases lay between the germline ends. Germline CDR1 reads LNHNV; CDR2 reads YYDKDF (reference sequence). CDR3 coding DNA: TGTGCCACCAGCAAGCACGACAGGAACCGTGAAGCTTTCTTT. Encoded protein: CATSKHDRNREAFF.

There are many counts of this clonotype. The V call is TRBV14, the J call TRBJ1-1; no firm D call. CDR3 length equals 14 residues. Between the trimmed V and J ends, which lost 4 bases and 4 bases, there was a span of 13 bases. Per germline, CDR1 SGHDN and CDR2 FVKESK. CDR3 region: CASSPARFGTEAFF. CDR3 coding DNA: TGTGCCAGCAGCCCCGCCCGCTTTGGCACTGAAGCTTTCTTT.

This clonotype was detected many times. The chain combines TRBV9 with TRBJ1-3, with 7 bases that match TRBD1. V shed 4 bases, J shed 3 bases, and the junction held 7 bases outside the gene matches. Looked up from germline, CDR1 is SGDLS and CDR2 is YYNGEE. The CDR3 runs 15 residues. CDR3 coding DNA: TGTGCCAGCAGCTCTCGACAGGGAGTTGGAAACACCATATATTTT. Translating it yields CASSSRQGVGNTIYF.

This clonotype was seen once. The chain joins TRBV19 to TRBJ1-5; D is undetermined. V lost 3 bases to trimming and J lost 5 bases, with 14 bases between them. The germline gives CDR1 LNHDA, CDR2 SQIVND (reference sequence). CDR3 length: 15 amino acids. Written as DNA, the CDR3 is TGTGCCAGTAGTATGGCGGGCTTACCGCATCAGCCCCAGCATTTT. Translated: CASSMAGLPHQPQHF.

Only a few counts were recorded for this clonotype. One end of the junction does not line up with germline, which may come from a read error. This chain connects TRBV19 to TRBJ2-2; maybe TRBD1 (7 bases). Germline CDR1 reads LNHDA; CDR2 reads SQIVND (reference sequence). The CDR3 runs 20 residues. The CDR3 DNA sequence: TGTGCCAGTAGTATAGGACAGGGTCCCCAGGGCTGTGCGAACACCGGGGGGCTGTTTTTT. As protein: CASSIGQGPQGCANTGGLFF.

This clonotype appeared a few times. The CDR3 sequence is CATWEGYYGYTF. In nucleotides, the CDR3 is TGTGCCACCTGGGAGGGGTACTATGGCTACACCTTC. The chain uses TRBV7-9 and TRBJ1-2; weak D call: TRBD1 (5 bases). The CDR3 totals 12 residues. CDR1 SEHNR and CDR2 FQNEAQ come from the germline V gene (reference sequence). V lost 10 bases, J lost 3 bases, and 12 bases lay in between.

V and J are TRBV25-1 and TRBJ1-2, with a weak D call TRBD1 (5 bases). Germline-derived CDR1 and CDR2 are MGHDK and SYGVNS. V lost 2 bases, J lost 3 bases, and 25 bases lay in between. The CDR3 is 19 residues long. The CDR3 DNA sequence: TGTGCCAGCAGTGAAGGGGGTGCTGAAGAGGGGCTTTTTTACTATGGCTACACCTTC. Protein product: CASSEGGAEEGLFYYGYTF.

This clonotype was seen ten or more times. The V gene is TRBV19, the J gene TRBJ2-3; the match to TRBD2 covers 10 bases. This CDR3 is built from 17 residues. Trimming at V came to 0 bases and at J to 0 bases, leaving 3 bases not matched to a gene. CDR1 and CDR2 (germline): LNHDA, SQIVND (reference sequence). The CDR3 bases are TGTGCCAGTAGTATAGACCGGACTAGCGGAAGCACAGATACGCAGTATTTT. This translates into CASSIDRTSGSTDTQYF.

The chain carries TRBV3-1 and TRBJ1-1, with 8 nucleotides matching TRBD1. Germline loops: CDR1 LGHDT, CDR2 YNNKEL (reference sequence). Unmatched junction bases numbered 4, after V lost 4 bases and J lost 6 bases. This CDR3 has 13 residues. The CDR3 DNA sequence: TGTGCCAGCAGCCCCAGGGGGCGGGCTGAAGCTTTCTTT. As protein: CASSPRGRAEAFF.

This clonotype occurred many times. This chain uses TRBV20-1 with TRBJ1-1; 7 bases map to TRBD1. Looked up from germline, CDR1 is DFQATT and CDR2 is SNEGSKA (reference sequence). The trim removed 2 bases at V and 7 bases at J, leaving 4 bases unmatched. This CDR3 has 12 amino acids. The CDR3 region is CSARLTGREAFF. The CDR3 bases are TGCAGTGCTAGACTGACAGGGCGTGAAGCTTTCTTT.

The chain recombines TRBV15 with TRBJ2-1; weak D call: TRBD1 (7 bases). V lost 3 bases and J lost 4, with 13 bases in between. From germline, CDR1 is LNHNV and CDR2 YYDKDF (reference sequence). This CDR3 spans 15 amino acids. CDR3 sequence (DNA): TGTGCCACCAGCAGTTCAGGGGGGTCTTACAATGAGCAGTTCTTC. It specifies CATSSSGGSYNEQFF.

The genes are TRBV10-2 and TRBJ1-1; no definite D call. Per the germline V gene, CDR1 is WSHSY and CDR2 is SAAADI. The V end was cut by 2 bases, the J end by 7 bases, with 8 bases between. The CDR3 spans 12 residues. The CDR3 loop is CASSEGGSEAFF. CDR3 in DNA: TGCGCCAGCAGTGAGGGAGGCAGTGAAGCTTTCTTT.

As concerns this clonotype: One base away lies a much larger clone, so this may be a sequencing read error. J is TRBJ2-2 and V is TRBV5-6; D perhaps matches TRBD2 (7 bases). From germline, CDR1 is SGHDT and CDR2 YYEEEE. The CDR3 spans 16 residues. CDR3 coding DNA: TGTGCCAGCAGCTTGGCGGCCGGCGGGGGCACCGGGAAGCTGTTTTTT. This codes for CASSLAAGGGTGKLFF.

The chain is built from TRBV10-3 and TRBJ1-1, with D possibly TRBD1 on 5 matching bases. Germline V gene lookup returns CDR1 ENHRY and CDR2 SYGVKD. The CDR3 has 15 amino acids. V was trimmed by 2 bases and J by 2 bases, leaving 12 bases between them. CDR3 in DNA: TGTGCCATCAGTGAGACCCCGACAGTTAACACTGAAGCTTTCTTT. This gives the protein CAISETPTVNTEAFF.

This clonotype was detected a few times. This chain connects TRBV7-6 to TRBJ2-7, with D unclear. V dropped 5 bases and J dropped 4 bases, with 9 bases sitting between them. Germline CDR1 and CDR2: SGHVS and FNYEAQ. The CDR3 extends over 12 amino acids. The CDR3 region has the DNA TGTGCCAGCAGCCATTACACATACGAGCAGTACTTC. Protein: CASSHYTYEQYF.

The table lists this clonotype with a few counts. V gene TRBV2 combines with J gene TRBJ1-2, with unresolved D. The V and J ends lost 7 bases and 7 bases respectively, with 7 bases between them. Germline values: CDR1 SNHLY, CDR2 FYNNEI. CDR3 size: 10 residues. CDR3 sequence: CASTEVGYTF. CDR3 nucleotide sequence: TGTGCCAGCACCGAAGTTGGCTACACCTTC.